This T cell receptor beta chain was identified during a study of post-analysis software for immune sequencing data. Study as a whole: As for disease course, relapsing-remitting, secondary progressive and progressive-relapsing multiple sclerosis were all included. Study-wide points: Patients with multiple sclerosis recorded significantly lower normalized Chao1 diversity than controls, the study found. Clustering by F measure revealed strong co-clustering among samples prepared together in one batch. Among a handful of TRBV segments more frequent in patients than controls were TRBV5-6, TRBV5-1 and TRBV20-1.

The library was made from cDNA and included unique molecular identifiers. It was from approximately 0.91 to 9.4 million T cells that approximately 500,000 cDNA molecules came. One entry per CDR3 protein, called by TCRdb with MiXCR from the PCR reads. The table records a few hundred thousand distinct CDR3 sequences, less than 40% of them present only once. CDR1 is LGHDT and CDR2 is YNNKEL in the germline V gene (reference sequence). The CDR3 loop spans 15 amino acids. V dropped 1 base and J dropped 6 bases, with 15 bases sitting between them. A note on this clonotype: The antigen remains unidentified.

Material for sequencing was blood. The TCR comes from a girl between 2 and 17 years old with multiple sclerosis. V and J are TRBV3-1 and TRBJ1-2; D may be TRBD1 (5 bases). CDR3 region: CASSQGMGDRNGYTF. As DNA, the CDR3 is TGTGCCAGCAGCCAAGGTATGGGGGACCGGAATGGCTACACCTTC. Supplemented by reference TRBV3-1 and TRBJ1-2, the full variable domain reads DTAVSQTPKYLVTQMGNDKSIKCEQNLGHDTMYWYKQDSKKFLKIMFSYNNKELIINETVPNRFSPKSPDKAHLNLHINSLELGDSAVYFCASSQGMGDRNGYTFGSGTRLTVV.